The clone carrying this T cell receptor (beta chain) was seen a single time. The antigen remains unidentified. V was clipped by 4 bases and J by 3 bases, with 15 bases between them. Looked up from germline, CDR1 is SQVTM and CDR2 is ANQGSEA. The CDR3 sequence is 14 residues long. TCRdb analysed the reads with MiXCR anew, one entry per CDR3 protein. The sample holds roughly 500,000 distinct CDR3 sequences, roughly a third seen once. The data were obtained in a study of T cell repertoires in cytomegalovirus infection. Study details: CMV infection plus the matching HLA type was flagged by public TCR beta signatures.

Study-wide findings and caveats: It was HLA-C-restricted CMV-specific TCR beta clonotypes that dominated the response ex vivo. Individuals carrying CMV plus the relevant HLA were identified by cumulative frequency of public TCR beta families.

The specimen comprised cultured PBMCs, sampled from culture after CMV antigen stimulation. The chain uses TRBV29-1 and TRBJ1-1, with D perhaps matching TRBD1 (5 bases). The TCR originated in a human donor in good health (CMV status not recorded). Some clones in this sample may be carry-over from other donors' samples. The CDR3 here is CSVGYTTGDTEAFF. CDR3 sequence (DNA): TGCAGCGTTGGGTATACTACAGGAGACACTGAAGCTTTCTTT.